Below are 30 T cell receptor beta chains sequenced from a single sample in a study of human T cells and chemical hapten exposure. The sample's time point: pre-sensitization, week 0. The treatment denotes: therapeutic diphenylcyclopropenone sensitization with weekly scalp DPC. TCRdb reprocessed the RACE reads via MiXCR and lists one record per CDR3 protein. Of about 80,000 distinct CDR3 sequences in the sample, 12% to 15% are singletons; the top ten hold approximately 4.5%. The source was whole blood, collected in connection with sensitization to the hapten diphenylcyclopropenone (DPC). These receptors all stem from a woman aged 45-65 years with alopecia areata. Some clones in this sample may be carry-over from other donors' samples.

V gene TRBV20-1 combines with J gene TRBJ2-5; D uncertain. The CDR3 consists of 14 residues. Germline CDR1 is DFQATT and CDR2 is SNEGSKA (reference sequence). Trimming cost V 3 bases and J 3 bases, with 14 bases left between them. CDR3 in amino acids: CSARRDGAKETQYF. The CDR3 coding sequence is TGCAGTGCTAGGCGAGACGGTGCCAAAGAGACCCAGTACTTC.

This clonotype appeared a few times. The chain recombines TRBV18 with TRBJ1-2; no reliable D call. The CDR3 totals 14 residues. Germline CDR1 KGHSH, CDR2 LQKENI. V was cut by 3 bases and J by 2 bases, with 10 bases left in between. CDR3 in DNA: TGTGCCAGCTCACCTGAGAGGGAAAACTATGGCTACACCTTC. Its protein product is CASSPERENYGYTF.

The chain has TRBV20-1 and TRBJ1-1, with 7 bases lining up with TRBD1. Unmatched junction bases numbered 11, after V lost 6 bases and J lost 4 bases. CDR1 and CDR2 from the germline V gene are DFQATT and SNEGSKA (reference sequence). This CDR3 has 14 amino acids. Here the CDR3 reads CSAQQSGGSTEAFF. The CDR3 DNA reads TGCAGTGCCCAGCAGTCAGGGGGAAGCACTGAAGCTTTCTTT.

There are many counts of this clonotype. CDR3 residues: CSARTSGRAREQYF. CDR3 in DNA: TGCAGCGCCCGGACTAGCGGGAGGGCCAGGGAGCAGTACTTC. The chain links TRBV29-1 to TRBJ2-7; 15 nucleotides line up with TRBD2. CDR3 size: 14 residues. Trimming at V came to 7 bases and at J to 7 bases, leaving 8 bases not matched to a gene. Germline V gives CDR1 SQVTM, CDR2 ANQGSEA.

Many counts were recorded for this clonotype. This chain connects TRBV5-1 to TRBJ1-1, with TRBD1 matching over 8 bases. Trimming cost V 0 bases and J 5 bases; bases outside gene matches: 6. There are 15 residues in the CDR3. Germline lookup yields CDR1 SGHRS and CDR2 YFSETQ. For the CDR3, the DNA is TGCGCCAGCAGCTTGGACCAGGGGGCTTGGACTGAAGCTTTCTTT. It translates to CASSLDQGAWTEAFF.

In its sample, this clonotype was seen a few times. The chain is built from TRBV10-3 and TRBJ1-4; maybe TRBD1 (5 bases). The CDR3 runs 15 residues. V lost 0 bases, J lost 5 bases, and 10 bases lay in between. Germline-derived CDR1 and CDR2 are ENHRY and SYGVKD. Here the CDR3 DNA reads TGTGCCATCAGTGAGTCCGGGGGGAAGAATGAAAAACTGTTTTTT. Protein: CAISESGGKNEKLFF.

This clonotype was seen a few times. The chain combines TRBV7-7 with TRBJ2-3; maybe TRBD2 (5 bases). The CDR3 has 17 residues. The germline V and J ends were trimmed by 5 bases and 0 bases, with 18 bases remaining between them. In germline, CDR1 is SSHAT, CDR2 FNYEAQ (reference sequence). CDR3 in amino acids: CASSAMGRAASTDTQYF. As DNA, the CDR3 is TGTGCCAGCAGCGCGATGGGGAGAGCGGCTAGCACAGATACGCAGTATTTT.

This clonotype was found many times. The chain recombines TRBV7-6 with TRBJ2-5, with TRBD2 matching over 11 bases. CDR3 length: 17 residues. Per the germline V gene, CDR1 is SGHVS and CDR2 is FNYEAQ. The V segment lost 3 bases and the J segment 5 bases; nucleotides outside the gene matches: 11. The CDR3 sequence: CASSLGPLAGGLETQYF. The DNA of the CDR3 is TGTGCCAGCAGCTTGGGTCCGCTAGCGGGAGGCCTGGAGACCCAGTACTTC.

This clonotype showed up many times. This chain connects TRBV7-2 to TRBJ1-3; D gene ambiguous. V gave up 6 bases and J gave up 0 bases, with 9 bases separating them. The CDR3 covers 14 residues. Germline V CDR1 and CDR2: SGHTA, FQGNSA. The CDR3 DNA follows: TGTGCCAGCAGAGCGGACCCCTCTGGAAACACCATATATTTT. Translation gives CASRADPSGNTIYF.

On this clonotype: Its ends do not fully match the called genes, so a read error is possible. The J gene is TRBJ2-4, the V gene TRBV2, with 7 bases fitting TRBD1. CDR1 is SNHLY, CDR2 FYNNEI, per germline. The CDR3 covers 13 residues. For the CDR3, the DNA is TGTGCCAGCAGTGAAGCGGGGCGACAGGGTTGGCACTTC. This gives the protein CASSEAGRQGWHF.

This clonotype came up a few times. The CDR3 reads CASTGGSTDTQYF. DNA of the CDR3: TGTGCCAGCACAGGTGGAAGCACAGATACGCAGTATTTT. V gene TRBV7-9 combines with J gene TRBJ2-3; no firm D call. Per the germline V gene, CDR1 is SEHNR and CDR2 is FQNEAQ (reference sequence). The germline V and J ends were trimmed by 7 bases and 0 bases, with 8 bases remaining between them. The CDR3 length is 13 residues.

This clonotype was seen ten or more times. The chain employs TRBV6-4 and TRBJ2-3; 8 nucleotides align to TRBD1. There are 13 residues in the CDR3. The germline gives CDR1 MRHNA, CDR2 SNTAGT. V lost 10 bases, J lost 2 bases, and 5 bases stayed unmatched. The CDR3 here is CATGTGTTDTQYF. In DNA, the CDR3 is TGTGCCACCGGGACAGGAACCACAGATACGCAGTATTTT.

The chain uses TRBV5-5 and TRBJ2-7, with TRBD1 identical over 7 bases. V gave up 5 bases and J gave up 0 bases; unmatched junction bases: 5. Germline CDR1 and CDR2: SGHKS and YYEKEE (reference sequence). The CDR3 has 14 amino acids. The CDR3 reads CASRSGQSSYEQYF. For the CDR3, the DNA is TGTGCCAGCAGGTCGGGACAGAGCTCCTACGAGCAGTACTTC.

This chain connects TRBV7-9 to TRBJ2-1; D ambiguous. V was clipped by 5 bases and J by 5 bases, with 10 bases between them. The germline V gene encodes CDR1 SEHNR and CDR2 FQNEAQ (reference sequence). The CDR3 extends over 13 amino acids. DNA for the CDR3: TGTGCCAGCAGCCCGCGGACCGACAATGAGCAGTTCTTC. Protein sequence: CASSPRTDNEQFF.

This chain connects TRBV9 to TRBJ2-4; D possibly matches TRBD1 or TRBD2 (5 bases each). The CDR3 covers 14 residues. V was clipped by 0 bases and J by 9 bases, with 13 bases between them. Germline CDR1 reads SGDLS; CDR2 reads YYNGEE. The CDR3 DNA sequence: TGTGCCAGCAGCGTAGAGTGGGGGTCGGGCATTCAGTACTTC. Residues: CASSVEWGSGIQYF.

This clonotype was seen only a few times. The CDR3 DNA sequence: TGTGCCAGCAGTATGCTTTCACGGACTGAAGCTTTCTTT. Translation gives CASSMLSRTEAFF. The genes are TRBV12-3 or TRBV12-4 and TRBJ1-1; D not resolved. The CDR3 has 13 amino acids. With 5 bases removed from V and 5 bases from J, the gap between germline ends came to 12 bases.

This clonotype was counted many times. V usage is TRBV2 and J usage is TRBJ2-5; 7 positions match TRBD1. J lost 10 bases, V lost 4 bases, and 6 bases had no gene match. The V gene's germline CDR1 is SNHLY and CDR2 FYNNEI. CDR3 length: 12 residues. CDR3 region: CASSGGQSDQYF. The CDR3 DNA sequence: TGTGCCAGCAGTGGGGGACAGTCTGACCAGTACTTC.

This clonotype ranks as medium-sized. This sequence joins TRBV29-1 and TRBJ1-5, with a weak D call TRBD1 (5 bases). The length of the CDR3 is 13 residues. V shed 4 bases and J shed 2 bases, with 9 bases lying between them. Germline loops: CDR1 SQVTM, CDR2 ANQGSEA. CDR3 sequence reads: CSVGWGGNQPQHF. The CDR3, as DNA: TGCAGCGTTGGATGGGGGGGCAATCAGCCCCAGCATTTT.

The table lists this clonotype with a few counts. The V and J genes are TRBV7-2 and TRBJ2-4, with D perhaps TRBD1 (6 bases). Trimming left V 1 base short and J 8 bases short, with 12 bases between. Germline V CDR1 and CDR2: SGHTA, FQGNSA. The CDR3 runs to 14 residues. The CDR3 protein is CASSLEPRGHIQYF. CDR3 coding DNA: TGTGCCAGCAGCTTAGAGCCCAGGGGACACATTCAGTACTTC. Complete variable domain (other parts from reference TRBV7-2 and TRBJ2-4): GAGVSQSPSNKVTEKGKDVELRCDPISGHTALYWYRQSLGQGLEFLIYFQGNSAPDKSGLPSDRFSAERTGGSVSTLTIQRTQQEDSAVYLCASSLEPRGHIQYFGAGTRLSVL.

This clonotype was observed at least ten times. The V and J genes are TRBV14 and TRBJ2-7; D uncertain. Trimming took off 1 base at V and 0 bases at J, with 7 bases between the two ends. The CDR3 is 14 amino acids. Germline CDR1 is SGHDN and CDR2 is FVKESK. In nucleotides, the CDR3 is TGTGCCAGCAGCCAAGTTTGGAACTCCTACGAGCAGTACTTC. Protein product: CASSQVWNSYEQYF. Full variable domain (remainder filled in from reference TRBV14 and TRBJ2-7): EAGVTQFPSHSVIEKGQTVTLRCDPISGHDNLYWYRRVMGKEIKFLLHFVKESKQDESGMPNNRFLAERTGGTYSTLKVQPAELEDSGVYFCASSQVWNSYEQYFGPGTRLTVT.

This clonotype came up a few times. The CDR3 nucleotides are TGTGCCAGCAGGCAGGCTAGCGGGATTGCGGAGACCCAGTACTTC. Translating gives CASRQASGIAETQYF. The genes are TRBV6-5 and TRBJ2-5, with 9 positions matching TRBD2. CDR1 MNHEY and CDR2 SVGAGI come from the germline V gene. V gave up 6 bases and J gave up 5 bases; unmatched junction bases: 10. The CDR3 runs 15 residues.

Worth noting for this clonotype: It may be a read error: a sequence one base away is much more abundant. The CDR3 protein is CASSTLDGNEKLYF. CDR3 DNA sequence: TGTGCCAGCTCCACCCTCGATGGTAATGAAAAACTGTATTTT. The gene calls are TRBV28 and TRBJ1-4; D unclear. This CDR3 is 14 amino acids long. CDR1 is MDHEN, CDR2 SYDVKM, per germline. Drawing the rest from reference TRBV28 and TRBJ1-4, the complete variable domain is DVKVTQSSRYLVKRTGEKVFLECVQDMDHENMFWYRQDPGLGLRLIYFSYDVKMKEKGDIPEGYSVSREKKERFSLILESASTNQTSMYLCASSTLDGNEKLYFGSGTQLSVL.

This clonotype showed up just a few times. The chain has TRBV4-1 and TRBJ2-5; D remains ambiguous. In germline, CDR1 is MGHRA, CDR2 YSYEKL. This CDR3 has 16 residues. The V end lost 0 bases, the J end lost 2 bases, and 13 bases lay between the germline ends. The CDR3 loop reads CASSQEDSTSQETQYF. CDR3 nucleotide sequence: TGCGCCAGCAGCCAAGAGGATAGCACATCGCAAGAGACCCAGTACTTC.

The rearrangement uses TRBV5-1 and TRBJ2-2; D unresolved. CDR3 length: 12 amino acids. V lost 0 bases and J lost 7, with 4 bases in between. Germline CDR1 reads SGHRS; CDR2 reads YFSETQ. CDR3 loop: CASSLVDGELFF. In nucleotides, the CDR3 is TGCGCCAGCAGCTTGGTAGACGGGGAGCTGTTTTTT.

The chain uses TRBV29-1 and TRBJ2-5; 7 nucleotides agree with TRBD2. Germline CDR1 reads SQVTM; CDR2 reads ANQGSEA. This CDR3 has 12 amino acids. V lost 7 bases, J lost 1 base, and 3 bases stayed unmatched. The CDR3 DNA sequence: TGCAGCGGGCGGACTAGCCAAGAGACCCAGTACTTC. It is translated as CSGRTSQETQYF.

The CDR3 here is CAWKLGNYGYTF. For the CDR3, the DNA is TGTGCCTGGAAACTAGGGAACTATGGCTACACCTTC. The V gene is TRBV30, the J gene TRBJ1-2; unclear D gene. V was trimmed by 4 bases and J by 2 bases, leaving 8 bases between them. The CDR3 runs 12 residues. Per germline, CDR1 GTSNPN and CDR2 SVGIG (reference sequence).

This clonotype was recorded a few times. The chain has TRBV10-1 and TRBJ2-5, with 9 nucleotides matching TRBD1. There are 15 residues in the CDR3. V lost 5 bases, J lost 4 bases, and 8 bases stayed unmatched. CDR1 is WNHNN, CDR2 SYGVQD, per germline (reference sequence). The DNA for the CDR3 is TGCGCCAGCAGTCCCGGGACAGGGACCTTAGAGACCCAGTACTTC. It is translated as CASSPGTGTLETQYF.

The chain is built from TRBV29-1 and TRBJ2-5, with unresolved D. Trimming took off 8 bases at V and 4 bases at J, with 11 bases between the two ends. Per germline, CDR1 SQVTM and CDR2 ANQGSEA. The CDR3 consists of 11 residues. The CDR3 sequence is CSSERGETQYF. In nucleotides, the CDR3 is TGCAGCTCCGAACGAGGAGAGACCCAGTACTTC.

The table lists this clonotype with a few counts. The genes are TRBV11-2 and TRBJ2-7, with D tentatively TRBD1 (5 bases). From germline, CDR1 is SGHAT and CDR2 FQNNGV. The CDR3 contains 15 residues. V lost 1 base and J 2 bases, leaving 12 bases between the germline ends. This CDR3 reads CASSLGGRPPYEQYF. As DNA, the CDR3 is TGTGCCAGCAGCTTAGGGGGCAGACCGCCCTACGAGCAGTACTTC.

In its sample, this clonotype was seen many times. The rearrangement uses TRBV7-2 and TRBJ2-2; a weak D match, TRBD2 (6 bases). Trimming pared 5 bases from V and 7 bases from J, leaving 14 bases between. The V gene's germline CDR1 is SGHTA and CDR2 FQGNSA. The CDR3 spans 14 residues. CDR3 sequence (DNA): TGTGCCAGCAGCCGGGAGTGGGGTGGCGGGGAGCTGTTTTTT. It yields the protein CASSREWGGGELFF.